Described below is a single TCR beta chain sequence and its context. V shed 8 bases and J 6 bases; nucleotides not matched to a gene: 10. CDR1 is SGHTA and CDR2 is FQGNSA in the germline V gene. The CDR3 is 15 residues long. The data were taken from a study of blood T cell repertoires in COVID-19. Study-wide context: Specimens from acute and convalescent COVID-19 originated in the United States, Italy and Spain. The analysed material was cDNA or gDNA that came from T cells, B-cell-depleted T cells, or PBMCs.

Original data processing: Reference gene primer amplification in the assay estimated nucleated cell counts. The repertoire was sequenced with immunoSEQ multiplex PCR; TCRdb's copy has only in-frame clones and lacks some. For V, J and clone size, that table is used; D and trimming come from the DNA. The table shows roughly 130,000 clones, with about 85% occurring only once. Sequencing was carried out using peripheral blood. The sequence was obtained from a man aged 40-49 years with active or convalescent COVID-19. V is TRBV7-2 and J is TRBJ2-1, with 10 bases lining up with TRBD2. The CDR3 region has the DNA TGTGCCAGCGGCCAAGCGGGGGGGCTGACCAATGAGCAGTTCTTC. This encodes CASGQAGGLTNEQFF. The full variable domain, with the rest looked up from reference TRBV7-2 and TRBJ2-1, is GAGVSQSPSNKVTEKGKDVELRCDPISGHTALYWYRQSLGQGLEFLIYFQGNSAPDKSGLPSDRFSAERTGGSVSTLTIQRTQQEDSAVYLCASGQAGGLTNEQFFGPGTRLTVL.